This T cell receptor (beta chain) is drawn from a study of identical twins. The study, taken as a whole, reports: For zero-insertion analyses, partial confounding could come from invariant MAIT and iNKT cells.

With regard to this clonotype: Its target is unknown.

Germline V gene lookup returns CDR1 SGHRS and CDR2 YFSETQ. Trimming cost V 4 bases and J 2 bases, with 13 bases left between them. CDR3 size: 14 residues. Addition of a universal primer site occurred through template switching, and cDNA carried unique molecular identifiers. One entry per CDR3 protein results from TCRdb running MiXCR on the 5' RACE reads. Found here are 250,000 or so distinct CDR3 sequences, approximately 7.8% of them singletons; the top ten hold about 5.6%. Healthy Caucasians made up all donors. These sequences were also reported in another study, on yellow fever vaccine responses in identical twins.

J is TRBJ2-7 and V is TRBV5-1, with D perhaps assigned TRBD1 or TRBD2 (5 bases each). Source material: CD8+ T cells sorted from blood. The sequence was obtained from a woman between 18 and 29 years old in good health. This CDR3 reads CASSPYGGPYEQYF. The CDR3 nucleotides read TGCGCCAGCAGCCCCTATGGGGGACCCTACGAGCAGTACTTC.